This record looks at one TCR beta chain sequence and its context. The antigen is unknown. The data originate from a study of CD8 T cells in ankylosing spondylitis. Study-wide results and limits: There was reportedly significant enrichment of clones that were disease-linked in matched ankylosing spondylitis synovial fluid. Past studies reported some motif variants in reactive arthritis synovial fluid and blood. CD8+ cells made up the disease-linked clones, which were relatively rare in peripheral blood. Made up of 7 to 9 highly homologous variants, a TCR beta motif appeared characteristic of ankylosing spondylitis blood.

In TCRdb, the 5' RACE reads were re-called with MiXCR into one record per CDR3 protein. The data show approximately 200,000 distinct CDR3 sequences, 9.5% to 15% seen once. The germline V gene encodes CDR1 MNHEY and CDR2 SVGAGI. Between the trimmed V and J ends, which lost 3 bases and 4 bases, there was a span of 7 bases. CDR3 length equals 14 residues. The clonotype was recovered from a male donor with ankylosing spondylitis or in good health (not recorded which). The sample consisted of blood, either unsorted or a sorted T cell fraction (not recorded which). The chain combines TRBV6-5 with TRBJ2-6; the D call may be TRBD1 or TRBD2 (5 bases each). CDR3 region: CASSYGTGANVLTF. CDR3 coding DNA: TGTGCCAGCAGTTATGGGACCGGGGCCAACGTCCTGACTTTC.